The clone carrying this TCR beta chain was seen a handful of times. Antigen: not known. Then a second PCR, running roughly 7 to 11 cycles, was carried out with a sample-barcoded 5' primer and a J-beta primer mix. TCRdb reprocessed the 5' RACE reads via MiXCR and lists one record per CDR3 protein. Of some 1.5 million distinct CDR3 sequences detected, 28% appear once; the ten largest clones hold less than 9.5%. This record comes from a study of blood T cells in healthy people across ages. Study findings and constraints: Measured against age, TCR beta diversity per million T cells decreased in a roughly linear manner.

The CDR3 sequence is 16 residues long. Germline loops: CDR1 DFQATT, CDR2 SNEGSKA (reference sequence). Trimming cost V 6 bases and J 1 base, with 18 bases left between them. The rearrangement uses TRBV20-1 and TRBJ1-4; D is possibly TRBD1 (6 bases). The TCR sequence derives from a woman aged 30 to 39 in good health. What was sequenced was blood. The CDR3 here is CSAEARGRLTNEKLFF. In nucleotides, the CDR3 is TGCAGTGCCGAGGCTCGGGGGCGCTTAACTAATGAAAAACTGTTTTTT.